A single sample is the source of the 32 T cell receptor beta chains below, sequenced in a study of a mutant IDH1 vaccine in newly diagnosed glioma. Assay: immunoSEQ multiplex PCR; the TCRdb copy retains only in-frame clones and omits some. Of roughly 13,000 clones detected, around 76% appear once; the ten largest clones hold 4% to 5%. Their cognate antigens are unknown. Time point denoted: week 47, end of study. Vaccinated patients received 300 ug of mutant IDH1 20-mer peptide per dose, with topical imiquimod. Sequenced here: PBMCs, sampled from a glioma patient whose treatment included an IDH1 peptide vaccine. The origin of the receptors is a woman between 40 and 50 years old with glioma.

The V and J genes are TRBV5-5 and TRBJ1-1; no definite D call. This CDR3 is 15 amino acids long. Germline CDR1 SGHKS, CDR2 YYEKEE (reference sequence). V was shortened by 4 bases and J by 1 base, with 14 bases between the two germline ends. The CDR3 reads CASSTTRSGNTEAFF. CDR3 nucleotides: TGTGCCAGCAGCACTACACGGAGTGGGAACACTGAAGCTTTCTTT.

V usage is TRBV25-1 and J usage is TRBJ1-2, with 10 positions matching TRBD1. CDR1 is MGHDK, CDR2 SYGVNS, per germline. The CDR3 sequence is 15 residues long. With V trimmed by 5 bases and J by 5 bases, 8 bases remained unmatched. CDR3 region: CASSQGTGVGYGYTF. The CDR3 nucleotides read TGTGCCAGCAGTCAGGGGACAGGGGTCGGATATGGCTACACCTTC.

The CDR3 region has the DNA TGCGCCAGCAGCCGCGGGACAGGGCCCTACGAGCAGTACTTC. Its protein is CASSRGTGPYEQYF. The chain carries TRBV4-1 and TRBJ2-7; 9 bases line up with TRBD1. The germline gives CDR1 MGHRA, CDR2 YSYEKL. After removal of 4 bases from V and 2 bases from J, the junction contained 3 bases not matched to a gene. This CDR3 spans 14 amino acids.

The chain is built from TRBV18 and TRBJ2-6, with a weak D call TRBD1 (6 bases). V shed 3 bases and J shed 0 bases, with 18 bases lying between them. The CDR3 has 19 residues. CDR1 is KGHSH, CDR2 LQKENI, per germline. In DNA form, the CDR3 reads TGTGCCAGCTCACCGAGACCGGGACAACGGAGCTCTGGGGCCAACGTCCTGACTTTC. This codes for CASSPRPGQRSSGANVLTF.

This clone has just a few counts. The CDR3 loop reads CASKLTGGEDTEAFF. The CDR3 DNA reads TGTGCCAGCAAACTTACAGGGGGCGAGGACACTGAAGCTTTCTTT. The V and J genes are TRBV7-9 and TRBJ1-1; the match to TRBD1 covers 9 bases. CDR3 length: 15 amino acids. Trimming cost V 7 bases and J 3 bases; bases outside gene matches: 9. Germline V gives CDR1 SEHNR, CDR2 FQNEAQ (reference sequence).

V and J are TRBV6-5 and TRBJ2-5, with TRBD1 matching over 7 bases. The CDR3 totals 14 residues. Unmatched junction bases numbered 9, after V lost 6 bases and J lost 5 bases. The germline V gene has CDR1 MNHEY and CDR2 SVGAGI. The DNA for the CDR3 is TGTGCCAGCAGGACCATCGGCAGGGGGGAGACCCAGTACTTC. Encoded protein: CASRTIGRGETQYF.

This chain connects TRBV28 to TRBJ1-5; TRBD1 agrees at 8 bases. In germline, CDR1 is MDHEN, CDR2 SYDVKM. V shed 6 bases and J 3 bases; nucleotides not matched to a gene: 13. This CDR3 comprises 17 residues. The CDR3 DNA is TGTGCCAGCAGCGAAGGGCCGACAGGGGCCGCCAATCAGCCCCAGCATTTT. Translating it yields CASSEGPTGAANQPQHF.

The chain links TRBV4-3 to TRBJ2-5; 11 bases are shared with TRBD2. Germline V gives CDR1 LGHNA, CDR2 YSLEER. Trimming at V came to 2 bases and at J to 2 bases, leaving 4 bases not matched to a gene. There are 16 residues in the CDR3. This CDR3 reads CASSQTRTSGQETQYF. The CDR3 nucleotides are TGCGCCAGCAGCCAAACCCGGACTAGCGGGCAAGAGACCCAGTACTTC.

This chain's CDR3 is CASSPKWRGPYYNSPLHF. The CDR3 coding sequence is TGCGCCAGCAGCCCCAAGTGGCGGGGGCCATATTATAATTCACCCCTCCACTTT. V usage is TRBV4-1 and J usage is TRBJ1-6; possible D gene TRBD1, 6 bases. CDR1 is MGHRA, CDR2 YSYEKL, per germline. The V and J ends lost 4 bases and 4 bases respectively, with 20 bases between them. This CDR3 is 18 amino acids long.

J is TRBJ1-5 and V is TRBV28; 9 bases match TRBD1. The CDR3 has 14 residues. Germline CDR1 and CDR2: MDHEN and SYDVKM. Trimming cost V 3 bases and J 5 bases; bases outside gene matches: 2. CDR3 sequence (DNA): TGTGCCAGCAGTTTCTGGGACAGGGATCAGCCCCAGCATTTT. It codes for CASSFWDRDQPQHF.

The rearrangement links TRBV29-1 to TRBJ1-1; D call uncertain. CDR1 is SQVTM and CDR2 is ANQGSEA in the germline V gene. This CDR3 region has 13 residues. Trimming cost V 4 bases and J 0 bases, with 9 bases left between them. The CDR3 protein is CSVVHSLNTEAFF. In DNA, the CDR3 is TGCAGCGTTGTGCACAGCTTGAACACTGAAGCTTTCTTT.

V and J are TRBV9 and TRBJ1-2, with 8 bases aligning to TRBD1. J was trimmed by 7 bases and V by 0 bases; bases with no gene match: 8. CDR3 size: 15 residues. Germline V CDR1 and CDR2: SGDLS, YYNGEE. CDR3 protein: CASSVELAGGSGYTF. The DNA for the CDR3 is TGTGCCAGCAGCGTAGAACTTGCAGGGGGCTCTGGCTACACCTTC.

The V and J genes are TRBV7-2 and TRBJ1-5; D is unresolved. Germline lookup yields CDR1 SGHTA and CDR2 FQGNSA. The CDR3 is 13 amino acids. The V gene lost 0 bases and the J gene lost 3 bases, with 3 bases spanning the gap. This CDR3 is CASSLAFNQPQHF. For the CDR3, the DNA is TGTGCCAGCAGCTTAGCATTCAATCAGCCCCAGCATTTT. The full variable domain, its missing parts supplied by reference TRBV7-2 and TRBJ1-5, is GAGVSQSPSNKVTEKGKDVELRCDPISGHTALYWYRQSLGQGLEFLIYFQGNSAPDKSGLPSDRFSAERTGGSVSTLTIQRTQQEDSAVYLCASSLAFNQPQHFGDGTRLSIL.

The chain combines TRBV9 with TRBJ2-1; D is unresolved. This CDR3 region has 13 residues. CDR1 is SGDLS, CDR2 YYNGEE, per germline. V dropped 0 bases and J dropped 7 bases, with 8 bases sitting between them. In nucleotides, the CDR3 is TGTGCCAGCAGCGTAGGAGAGTGGAATGAGCAGTTCTTC. As protein: CASSVGEWNEQFF. Complete variable domain (other parts from reference TRBV9 and TRBJ2-1): DSGVTQTPKHLITATGQRVTLRCSPRSGDLSVYWYQQSLDQGLQFLIQYYNGEERAKGNILERFSAQQFPDLHSELNLSSLELGDSALYFCASSVGEWNEQFFGPGTRLTVL.

The gene calls are TRBV19 and TRBJ2-3, with D possibly being TRBD2 (6 bases). Trimming removed 6 bases from V and 2 bases from J, with 21 bases in between. Germline V gene sequence: CDR1 LNHDA, CDR2 SQIVND (reference sequence). The CDR3 contains 17 residues. Written as DNA, the CDR3 is TGTGCCAGTAGAGGGACTTGGCCCCCCGAAAACACAGATACGCAGTATTTT. Its protein product is CASRGTWPPENTDTQYF. The whole variable domain, remainder taken from reference TRBV19 and TRBJ2-3, is DGGITQSPKYLFRKEGQNVTLSCEQNLNHDAMYWYRQDPGQGLRLIYYSQIVNDFQKGDIAEGYSVSREKKESFPLTVTSAQKNPTAFYLCASRGTWPPENTDTQYFGPGTRLTVL.

J is TRBJ2-4 and V is TRBV5-6, with a possible D match to TRBD1 (5 bases). The CDR3 has 11 residues. CDR1 and CDR2 from the germline V gene are SGHDT and YYEEEE. V lost 6 bases to trimming and J lost 9 bases, with 10 bases between them. The CDR3 is CASNGRGIQYF. The DNA for the CDR3 is TGTGCCAGCAACGGTAGGGGCATTCAGTACTTC.

V gene TRBV4-3 combines with J gene TRBJ1-1; TRBD1 might be the D (6 bases). The CDR3 is 14 amino acids. CDR1 is LGHNA and CDR2 is YSLEER in the germline V gene. V lost 1 base to trimming and J lost 4 bases, with 10 bases between them. The CDR3 spells CASSQGGAPTEAFF. DNA of the CDR3: TGCGCCAGCAGCCAAGGGGGGGCTCCCACTGAAGCTTTCTTT.

V is TRBV28 and J is TRBJ1-3; D is perhaps TRBD1 (5 bases). The V gene's germline CDR1 is MDHEN and CDR2 SYDVKM. V lost 4 bases and J lost 4, with 17 bases in between. This CDR3 region has 16 residues. This CDR3 is CASSSGTEEGGNTIYF. In DNA form, the CDR3 reads TGTGCCAGCAGTTCCGGGACGGAGGAGGGGGGAAACACCATATATTTT.

This clone was seen a handful of times. The J gene is TRBJ2-7, the V gene TRBV5-1, with TRBD1 matching 8 bases. In germline, CDR1 is SGHRS, CDR2 YFSETQ. The CDR3 loop spans 15 amino acids. V was clipped by 0 bases and J by 7 bases; unmatched bases: 9. The CDR3 coding sequence is TGCGCCAGCAGCTTGGCCGTCCAGGGGGCGCGGGAGCAGTACTTC. Its translation is CASSLAVQGAREQYF.

This chain links TRBV5-1 with TRBJ1-3, with no clear D. The CDR3 runs to 17 residues. Germline-derived CDR1 and CDR2 are SGHRS and YFSETQ. V was clipped by 4 bases and J by 0 bases, with 17 bases between them. CDR3 bases: TGCGCCAGCAGCCCGACGGCAAGACCTAACTCTGGAAACACCATATATTTT. Protein product: CASSPTARPNSGNTIYF.

This clone was picked up a small number of times. The chain links TRBV5-1 to TRBJ2-2; the D is unclear. With 3 bases removed from V and 8 bases from J, the gap between germline ends came to 14 bases. There are 14 residues in the CDR3. Germline-derived CDR1 and CDR2 are SGHRS and YFSETQ. DNA of the CDR3: TGCGCCAGCAGCTCACAGATGGCCGGTGGGGAGCTGTTTTTT. As protein: CASSSQMAGGELFF.

V is TRBV4-1 and J is TRBJ2-3; the match to TRBD2 covers 9 bases. The CDR3 has 14 residues. Germline CDR1 and CDR2: MGHRA and YSYEKL. V lost 0 bases, J lost 9 bases, and 4 bases stayed unmatched. This chain's CDR3 is CASSQDPRGGTQYF. The CDR3 DNA is TGCGCCAGCAGCCAAGATCCGCGGGGGGGCACGCAGTATTTT.

The gene calls are TRBV11-2 and TRBJ1-1; no clear D. V was pared by 8 bases and J by 3 bases, with 16 bases between. Per the germline V gene, CDR1 is SGHAT and CDR2 is FQNNGV. The CDR3 is 14 residues long. In nucleotides, the CDR3 is TGTGCCAGCGGAGAGGGAGGGCGCGACACTGAAGCTTTCTTT. As protein: CASGEGGRDTEAFF.

The chain links TRBV19 to TRBJ2-3; the match to TRBD2 covers 9 bases. V gave up 7 bases and J gave up 2 bases; unmatched junction bases: 10. This CDR3 has 16 amino acids. CDR1 is LNHDA and CDR2 is SQIVND in the germline V gene (reference sequence). In nucleotides, the CDR3 is TGTGCCAGTATGGTCGTAGCGGGAGTGGCCACAGATACGCAGTATTTT. This translates into CASMVVAGVATDTQYF.

The chain links TRBV5-1 to TRBJ1-3; TRBD1 is a possible D gene (6 bases). The germline CDR1 and CDR2 sequences are SGHRS and YFSETQ. Trimming left V 6 bases short and J 6 bases short, with 16 bases between. This CDR3 has 14 amino acids. In nucleotides, the CDR3 is TGCGCCAGCAAGGGGGAGATCTCCCCAAACACCATATATTTT. As protein: CASKGEISPNTIYF.

The CDR3 is CASSRWVRDGYTF. The CDR3 nucleotides read TGTGCCAGCAGTCGGTGGGTTCGGGATGGCTACACCTTC. The gene calls are TRBV28 and TRBJ1-2, with D unresolved. The CDR3 loop spans 13 amino acids. V lost 5 bases and J lost 6, with 13 bases in between. The germline V gene encodes CDR1 MDHEN and CDR2 SYDVKM.

CDR3 residues: CASSIGGARNTQYF. DNA of the CDR3: TGTGCCAGCAGCATAGGTGGCGCCCGGAATACGCAGTATTTT. This chain uses TRBV9 with TRBJ2-3; no clear D. The CDR3 length is 14 residues. Germline V lookup: CDR1 SGDLS, CDR2 YYNGEE. V was trimmed by 4 bases and J by 7 bases, leaving 16 bases between them.

The chain joins TRBV4-2 to TRBJ2-1, with a possible D match to TRBD2 (5 bases). V dropped 4 bases and J dropped 4 bases, with 17 bases sitting between them. This CDR3 region has 16 residues. Germline V CDR1 and CDR2: LGHNA, YNFKEQ. CDR3 sequence (DNA): TGTGCCAGCAGCCTCGACTCCGGGGAACAATACAATGAGCAGTTCTTC. Residues: CASSLDSGEQYNEQFF.

The chain carries TRBV5-1 and TRBJ2-2; D is possibly TRBD1 (7 bases). The length of the CDR3 is 15 residues. V dropped 0 bases and J dropped 4 bases, with 10 bases sitting between them. Germline CDR1 and CDR2: SGHRS and YFSETQ. CDR3 residues: CASSLAQGGTGELFF. CDR3 DNA sequence: TGCGCCAGCAGCTTGGCCCAGGGGGGCACCGGGGAGCTGTTTTTT.

This clone was found a few times. The chain is built from TRBV7-9 and TRBJ1-1; D might be TRBD1 (5 bases). V lost 2 bases and J lost 1, with 8 bases in between. Germline V gene sequence: CDR1 SEHNR, CDR2 FQNEAQ (reference sequence). The CDR3 extends over 14 amino acids. The CDR3 sequence: CASSLSTANTEAFF. CDR3 nucleotide sequence: TGTGCCAGCAGCTTATCGACAGCGAACACTGAAGCTTTCTTT.

V is TRBV7-8 and J is TRBJ2-7; D is perhaps TRBD1 (6 bases). Trimming took off 3 bases at V and 6 bases at J, with 12 bases between the two ends. Germline V CDR1 and CDR2: SGHVS, FQNEAQ. This CDR3 region has 13 residues. The CDR3 protein is CASSLRTDSEQYF. In DNA, the CDR3 is TGTGCCAGCAGCTTGCGGACAGATAGCGAGCAGTACTTC.

The rearrangement uses TRBV9 and TRBJ2-5; 7 positions agree with TRBD1. The trim removed 2 bases at V and 2 bases at J, leaving 6 bases unmatched. Per germline, CDR1 SGDLS and CDR2 YYNGEE. The CDR3 loop spans 15 amino acids. The CDR3 nucleotides read TGTGCCAGCAGCGTGGTGGACAGGAAACAAGAGACCCAGTACTTC. This sequence encodes CASSVVDRKQETQYF. Combining the CDR3 with reference TRBV9 and TRBJ2-5 gives the whole variable domain DSGVTQTPKHLITATGQRVTLRCSPRSGDLSVYWYQQSLDQGLQFLIQYYNGEERAKGNILERFSAQQFPDLHSELNLSSLELGDSALYFCASSVVDRKQETQYFGPGTRLLVL.